This T cell receptor beta chain was identified in a study of cytomegalovirus exposure and HLA in healthy donors. Study information: Around 86 million unique TCRs, all from HLA-typed donors, were included in an early release of the data. Points from the study as a whole: HLA alleles were associated with 15,000 to 20,000 TCR beta sequences in a later analysis at 0.05 false discovery rate. CMV antigen specificity of a few CMV-associated chains was confirmed in vitro.

Worth noting for this clone: Its antigen is still unknown.

The CDR3 has 14 amino acids. The germline gives CDR1 SNHLY, CDR2 FYNNEI. Trimming removed 7 bases from V and 5 bases from J; junction bases left unmatched: 7. Amplification used 60 Vbeta primers and 13 Jbeta primers. Per the study methods: An analysis that came later counted 80 million or so unique TCR beta chains, approximately 10 million shared. Sequencing used immunoSEQ multiplex PCR; TCRdb keeps in-frame clones, though not all of them. The D gene and trimming were derived from the DNA, and the V and J assignments and clone size from that table. The sample includes roughly 150,000 clones, roughly 84% of them seen just once.

This sequence joins TRBV2 and TRBJ2-2; TRBD2 matches 7 bases. Sequencing used PBMCs. The sequence derives from a man aged 25 to 40 in good health and CMV-seropositive. CDR3 in DNA: TGTGCCAGCACCAGACTAGCAAGGACCGGGGAGCTGTTTTTT. This gives the protein CASTRLARTGELFF.